These 32 T cell receptor beta chains were sequenced from one sample in a study of T cells in Graves' hyperthyroidism and ophthalmopathy. RNA transcripts gave rise to amplified TCR beta CDR3 regions. Using the HTBI primer set, a first-round RT-PCR was run on the TCR CDR3. A single record per CDR3 protein comes from TCRdb applying MiXCR to the multiplex PCR reads. The data show a few hundred thousand distinct CDR3 sequences, approximately 14% seen once. Sample: blood. The receptors were sampled from a woman between 25 and 40 years old with Graves' hyperthyroidism.

This clonotype was counted many times. The rearrangement links TRBV12-3 or TRBV12-4 to TRBJ2-7; 7 bases are a match to TRBD1. This CDR3 region has 14 residues. V dropped 6 bases and J dropped 4; count of bases not matched to a gene: 9. CDR3 nucleotide sequence: TGTGCCAGCAGCGTACCGGGACAGAGTTACGAGCAGTACTTC. Its protein product is CASSVPGQSYEQYF.

A few counts support this clonotype. The rearrangement joins TRBV20-1 to TRBJ2-2, with no clear D. The CDR3 length is 12 residues. Germline V gene data show CDR1 as DFQATT and CDR2 as SNEGSKA (reference sequence). V was shortened by 4 bases and J by 6 bases, with 9 bases between the two germline ends. In nucleotides, the CDR3 is TGCAGTGCTATAGCACCTGCCGGGGAGCTGTTTTTT. The encoded protein is CSAIAPAGELFF.

This clonotype was seen more than once but under ten times. This clone may be a read error of a much larger clone one base away. The chain uses TRBV30 and TRBJ1-2, with a possible D match to TRBD1 (6 bases). This CDR3 spans 13 amino acids. Per the germline V gene, CDR1 is GTSNPN and CDR2 is SVGIG (reference sequence). V was shortened by 0 bases and J by 4 bases, with 9 bases between the two germline ends. The CDR3 nucleotides are TGTGCCTGGAGTGTAAAGGGGGGCTATGGCTACACCTTC. It yields the protein CAWSVKGGYGYTF. The full variable domain, rest sourced from reference TRBV30 and TRBJ1-2, is SQTIHQWPATLVQPVGSPLSLECTVEGTSNPNLYWYRQAAGRGLQLLFYSVGIGQISSEVPQNLSASRPQDRQFILSSKKLLLSDSGFYLCAWSVKGGYGYTFGSGTRLTVV.

A few counts support this clonotype. V is TRBV3-1 and J is TRBJ2-1; TRBD1 might be the D (6 bases). Germline V gene lookup returns CDR1 LGHDT and CDR2 YNNKEL (reference sequence). Trimming cost V 2 bases and J 4 bases, with 12 bases left between them. CDR3 length: 15 amino acids. The CDR3 sequence: CASSQQGPDYNEQFF. The CDR3, as DNA: TGTGCCAGCAGCCAACAGGGGCCGGATTACAATGAGCAGTTCTTC.

V is TRBV6-5 and J is TRBJ2-3, with D possibly being TRBD2 (7 bases). This CDR3 comprises 18 residues. The V end lost 3 bases, the J end lost 5 bases, and 24 bases lay between the germline ends. Germline CDR1 and CDR2: MNHEY and SVGAGI. The CDR3: CASSYTPYLGGGLDTQYF. Written as DNA, the CDR3 is TGTGCCAGCAGTTATACTCCCTATTTAGGCGGGGGCTTAGATACGCAGTATTTT.

At least ten counts were recorded for this clonotype. The chain is built from TRBV28 and TRBJ1-1; D might be TRBD1 (5 bases). Trimming took off 3 bases at V and 0 bases at J, with 17 bases between the two ends. CDR3 length: 17 amino acids. Germline CDR1 reads MDHEN; CDR2 reads SYDVKM. This CDR3 reads CASSFWGVGVMNTEAFF. CDR3 bases: TGTGCCAGCAGTTTCTGGGGCGTCGGGGTAATGAACACTGAAGCTTTCTTT. The full variable domain, its missing parts supplied by reference TRBV28 and TRBJ1-1, is DVKVTQSSRYLVKRTGEKVFLECVQDMDHENMFWYRQDPGLGLRLIYFSYDVKMKEKGDIPEGYSVSREKKERFSLILESASTNQTSMYLCASSFWGVGVMNTEAFFGQGTRLTVV.

V and J are TRBV19 and TRBJ1-3, with D unresolved. CDR1 is LNHDA, CDR2 SQIVND, per germline (reference sequence). Trimming removed 4 bases at V and 3 bases at J, with 16 bases between. The CDR3 spans 16 residues. CDR3 protein: CASSSRQRLSGNTIYF. The CDR3 DNA sequence: TGTGCCAGTAGTAGCCGGCAGAGACTAAGTGGAAACACCATATATTTT.

The chain links TRBV5-1 to TRBJ1-6, with 8 bases that match TRBD1. Germline-derived CDR1 and CDR2 are SGHRS and YFSETQ. The CDR3 loop spans 15 amino acids. V shed 4 bases and J 7 bases; nucleotides not matched to a gene: 7. The CDR3 bases are TGCGCCAGCAGCATAACGACAGGGGCGAATTCACCCCTCCACTTT. Encoded protein: CASSITTGANSPLHF.

Only a few counts were recorded for this clonotype. The rearrangement links TRBV12-5 to TRBJ1-2; D unresolved. Germline V lookup: CDR1 LGHNT, CDR2 FRNRAP. The V and J ends lost 3 bases and 4 bases respectively, with 15 bases between them. The CDR3 has 15 amino acids. The CDR3, as DNA: TGTGCTAGTGGTTTAGTTATCGATCGGAGCTATGGCTACACCTTC. Translation: CASGLVIDRSYGYTF.

There are many counts of this clonotype. The V call is TRBV2, the J call TRBJ2-7; 7 nucleotides align to TRBD1. The CDR3 has 15 amino acids. V dropped 3 bases and J dropped 3; count of bases not matched to a gene: 8. CDR1 is SNHLY and CDR2 is FYNNEI in the germline V gene. DNA for the CDR3: TGTGCCAGCAGTGATCGCCGGACAGGTCGCTACGAGCAGTACTTC. Its translation is CASSDRRTGRYEQYF.

In its sample, this clonotype was seen many times. The V and J genes are TRBV7-2 and TRBJ2-7, with D perhaps TRBD2 (6 bases). V shed 5 bases and J shed 2 bases, with 13 bases lying between them. Germline V CDR1 and CDR2: SGHTA, FQGNSA. The CDR3 sequence is 14 residues long. As DNA, the CDR3 is TGTGCCAGCAGCCCACCGGACTATACCTACGAGCAGTACTTC. It translates to CASSPPDYTYEQYF.

This clonotype has ten or more counts. The V gene is TRBV11-2, the J gene TRBJ1-1, with 7 bases fitting TRBD1. Trimming cost V 6 bases and J 1 base; bases outside gene matches: 8. The CDR3 has 15 amino acids. Germline CDR1 reads SGHAT; CDR2 reads FQNNGV. CDR3 region: CASRPLQGENTEAFF. For the CDR3, the DNA is TGTGCCAGCAGACCATTGCAGGGGGAGAACACTGAAGCTTTCTTT. The whole variable domain, remainder taken from reference TRBV11-2 and TRBJ1-1, is EAGVAQSPRYKIIEKRQSVAFWCNPISGHATLYWYQQILGQGPKLLIQFQNNGVVDDSQLPKDRFSAERLKGVDSTLKIQPAKLEDSAVYLCASRPLQGENTEAFFGQGTRLTVV.

This clonotype has a count of ten or more. The rearrangement links TRBV20-1 to TRBJ2-5; TRBD1 is a possible D gene (8 bases). The germline V gene has CDR1 DFQATT and CDR2 SNEGSKA (reference sequence). The CDR3 covers 15 residues. V lost 4 bases, J lost 0 bases, and 15 bases lay in between. The CDR3 DNA reads TGCAGTGCTATAAACAGGGGGGGCTACCAAGAGACCCAGTACTTC. The encoded protein is CSAINRGGYQETQYF.

This clonotype was seen repeatedly, ten times or more. The chain joins TRBV30 to TRBJ1-3, with D possibly being TRBD1 (5 bases). Germline V gene data show CDR1 as GTSNPN and CDR2 as SVGIG (reference sequence). Between the trimmed V and J ends, which lost 1 base and 2 bases, there was a span of 6 bases. CDR3 length: 13 residues. The CDR3 DNA sequence: TGTGCCTGGAGTGCGGGGGCTGGAAACACCATATATTTT. It encodes CAWSAGAGNTIYF.

The chain couples TRBV7-6 to TRBJ1-1; possible D gene TRBD1, 5 bases. V lost 5 bases and J 10 bases, leaving 14 bases between the germline ends. This CDR3 contains 12 residues. Germline V gene data show CDR1 as SGHVS and CDR2 as FNYEAQ. CDR3 coding DNA: TGTGCCAGCAGCGAGTCGGGGGGACGAGCTTTCTTT. It encodes CASSESGGRAFF. Full variable domain (rest looked up from reference TRBV7-6 and TRBJ1-1): GAGVSQSPRYKVTKRGQDVALRCDPISGHVSLYWYRQALGQGPEFLTYFNYEAQQDKSGLPNDRFSAERPEGSISTLTIQRTEQRDSAMYRCASSESGGRAFFGQGTRLTVV.

This chain connects TRBV20-1 to TRBJ2-2; TRBD2 aligns across 7 bases. The CDR3 consists of 15 residues. Per the germline V gene, CDR1 is DFQATT and CDR2 is SNEGSKA (reference sequence). Trimming took 0 bases from V and 6 from J; bases not matched to a gene: 7. CDR3 in DNA: TGCAGTGCTAGAGATTCCGTCGGGAGGTCCGGGGAGCTGTTTTTT. It translates to CSARDSVGRSGELFF.

This clonotype was observed at least ten times. The chain links TRBV11-2 to TRBJ2-7, with D unresolved. CDR3 size: 14 residues. The V gene lost 3 bases and the J gene lost 4 bases, with 13 bases spanning the gap. The germline CDR1 and CDR2 sequences are SGHAT and FQNNGV. The CDR3 DNA follows: TGTGCCAGCAGCTTCAGAGACGCTTATTACGAGCAGTACTTC. Protein: CASSFRDAYYEQYF.

The chain is built from TRBV19 and TRBJ1-1; TRBD1 is a possible D gene (5 bases). The germline V gene encodes CDR1 LNHDA and CDR2 SQIVND (reference sequence). V was pared by 9 bases and J by 4 bases, with 12 bases between. The CDR3 loop spans 12 amino acids. The CDR3 DNA reads TGTGCCAGCCGACAGTCGGGCACTGAAGCTTTCTTT. It encodes CASRQSGTEAFF.

This chain uses TRBV29-1 with TRBJ2-5; 7 bases are shared with TRBD1. The germline CDR1 and CDR2 sequences are SQVTM and ANQGSEA. The ends lost 3 bases at V and 1 base at J; junction bases unmatched: 5. The CDR3 is made up of 14 amino acids. The CDR3 sequence: CSVDPQGVQETQYF. CDR3 bases: TGCAGCGTTGACCCCCAGGGGGTCCAAGAGACCCAGTACTTC.

This clonotype was counted at least ten times. This chain links TRBV20-1 with TRBJ2-1; no clear D. CDR3 length equals 15 residues. Trimming took 0 bases from V and 3 from J, leaving 12 bases between them. CDR1 and CDR2 (germline): DFQATT, SNEGSKA (reference sequence). CDR3 amino acids: CSARELGPDYNEQFF. Here the CDR3 DNA reads TGCAGTGCTAGAGAGTTGGGCCCCGACTACAATGAGCAGTTCTTC.

The rearrangement uses TRBV6-1 and TRBJ2-7; perhaps TRBD2 as D (5 bases). CDR1 is MNHNS and CDR2 is SASEGT in the germline V gene. Trimming cost V 4 bases and J 2 bases, with 12 bases left between them. The length of the CDR3 is 14 residues. The CDR3 loop reads CASSVSGAAYEQYF. In nucleotides, the CDR3 is TGTGCCAGCAGTGTCAGCGGAGCAGCCTACGAGCAGTACTTC.

This chain joins TRBV5-1 and TRBJ1-1; no clear D. Germline loops: CDR1 SGHRS, CDR2 YFSETQ. Trimming stripped 7 bases from V and 0 bases from J, with 10 bases between. The CDR3 length is 13 residues. The CDR3 is CASRVGVNTEAFF. The DNA of the CDR3 is TGCGCCAGCCGAGTCGGAGTGAACACTGAAGCTTTCTTT.

V and J are TRBV16 and TRBJ1-5; D might be TRBD1 (5 bases). In germline, CDR1 is KGHSY, CDR2 FQNENV. V lost 2 bases and J 5 bases, leaving 10 bases between the germline ends. The CDR3 consists of 14 residues. CDR3: CASSQPNRYQPQHF. The CDR3 DNA is TGTGCCAGCAGCCAACCAAACAGGTATCAGCCCCAGCATTTT.

The chain recombines TRBV18 with TRBJ2-1; D call uncertain. The CDR3 contains 16 residues. Germline lookup yields CDR1 KGHSH and CDR2 LQKENI. The germline V and J ends were trimmed by 6 bases and 0 bases, with 15 bases remaining between them. The CDR3: CASSPRQSVSYNEQFF. CDR3 nucleotides: TGTGCCAGCTCGCCCCGGCAGTCCGTCTCCTACAATGAGCAGTTCTTC.

This clonotype has a count of ten or more. This chain connects TRBV20-1 to TRBJ2-1, with D hard to call. Per germline, CDR1 DFQATT and CDR2 SNEGSKA (reference sequence). V lost 0 bases to trimming and J lost 7 bases, with 10 bases between them. This CDR3 is built from 13 residues. In DNA, the CDR3 is TGCAGTGCTAGAGATCTGGGTGGGAATGAGCAGTTCTTC. This gives the protein CSARDLGGNEQFF.

Worth noting for this clonotype: A single base separates this from a much larger clone, so it may be a read error. The chain uses TRBV11-2 and TRBJ2-7; tentatively, D is TRBD2 (6 bases). The length of the CDR3 is 14 residues. Trimming removed 2 bases at V and 7 bases at J, with 15 bases between. CDR1 is SGHAT, CDR2 FQNNGV, per germline. CDR3: CASSLSGRPGEQYF. CDR3 in DNA: TGTGCCAGCAGCTTAAGTGGGAGGCCCGGTGAGCAGTACTTC. The variable domain in full, with the rest retrieved from reference TRBV11-2 and TRBJ2-7, is EAGVAQSPRYKIIEKRQSVAFWCNPISGHATLYWYQQILGQGPKLLIQFQNNGVVDDSQLPKDRFSAERLKGVDSTLKIQPAKLEDSAVYLCASSLSGRPGEQYFGPGTRLTVT.

This clonotype was observed at least ten times. The V call is TRBV2, the J call TRBJ2-2, with D possibly matching TRBD2 (6 bases). The germline V gene encodes CDR1 SNHLY and CDR2 FYNNEI. Trimming shortened V by 6 bases and J by 7 bases, and 21 bases separated the two germline ends. The CDR3 is made up of 16 amino acids. CDR3 DNA sequence: TGTGCCAGCAGCCAAAACCGGGGCGGAGGGAGCGGGGAGCTGTTTTTT. This translates into CASSQNRGGGSGELFF.

V is TRBV10-2 and J is TRBJ2-3, with D tentatively TRBD1 or TRBD2 (5 bases each). Germline assignment: CDR1 WSHSY and CDR2 SAAADI. The germline V and J ends were trimmed by 2 bases and 4 bases, with 7 bases remaining between them. This CDR3 has 13 amino acids. CDR3 region: CASSEPGPDTQYF. The CDR3, as DNA: TGCGCCAGCAGTGAGCCGGGACCAGATACGCAGTATTTT.

On this clonotype itself: This may be a read error: a much more frequent sequence differs by one nucleotide. The V and J genes are TRBV9 and TRBJ2-2, with D tentatively TRBD2 (6 bases). The germline V gene encodes CDR1 SGDLS and CDR2 YYNGEE. This CDR3 is 13 amino acids long. The CDR3 is CTSSVAVTGELFF. The CDR3 DNA sequence: TGTACCAGCAGCGTAGCGGTCACCGGGGAGCTGTTTTTT.

This clonotype was detected a few times. The chain employs TRBV30 and TRBJ2-3; possible D gene TRBD2, 6 bases. Trimming shortened V by 0 bases and J by 2 bases, and 15 bases separated the two germline ends. Germline V lookup: CDR1 GTSNPN, CDR2 SVGIG (reference sequence). This CDR3 has 16 amino acids. CDR3 nucleotide sequence: TGTGCCTGGAGTGTACCCCTAGCGAGATTCACAGATACGCAGTATTTT. This translates into CAWSVPLARFTDTQYF.

This clonotype was detected a few times. The chain recombines TRBV29-1 with TRBJ2-7, with D possibly matching TRBD1 (6 bases). V lost 2 bases and J 0 bases, leaving 17 bases between the germline ends. Germline CDR1 and CDR2: SQVTM and ANQGSEA. The CDR3 length is 16 residues. The CDR3 here is CSVETNREKASYEQYF. CDR3 nucleotide sequence: TGCAGCGTTGAAACGAACAGGGAAAAGGCCTCCTACGAGCAGTACTTC.

This clonotype was counted ten times or more. The gene calls are TRBV5-1 and TRBJ2-1; D gene ambiguous. Germline CDR1 reads SGHRS; CDR2 reads YFSETQ. Trimming shortened V by 0 bases and J by 2 bases, and 9 bases separated the two germline ends. The CDR3 is 15 amino acids. This chain's CDR3 is CASSLVSVPYNEQFF. The CDR3 nucleotides are TGCGCCAGCAGCTTGGTGTCAGTTCCCTACAATGAGCAGTTCTTC.